This is a list of T cell receptor beta chains from one sample in a study of post-analysis software for immune sequencing data. TCRdb reanalysed the PCR reads using MiXCR and keeps one entry per CDR3 protein. The table lists around 400,000 distinct CDR3 sequences, roughly 30% of them singletons. The sample was blood. Receptor source: a girl aged 5 to 17 with multiple sclerosis. Each CDR3 is given with its conserved first and last residue. The D gene is left open where the match is weak. Clone size is not always given. Where it is, it says once, few, many or a class for expanded clones.

>TRBJ2-5|NA|TRBV9|NA
TGTGCCAGCAGCCCCAGGGGTCTTTTACAAGAGACCCAGTACTTC
CASSPRGLLQETQYF
>TRBJ2-7|many|TRBV29-1|NA
TGCAGCGTTGAAGCGGCGGGACCATCCTACGAGCAGTACTTC
CSVEAAGPSYEQYF
>TRBJ1-2|NA|TRBV12-3/TRBV12-4|TRBD1
TGTGCCAGCAGTTTGTCGGGGACAGGGGTCAAATTCTATGGCTACACCTTC
CASSLSGTGVKFYGYTF
>TRBJ2-7|many|TRBV5-1|NA
TGCGCCAGCAGCTTGGTCCACGGGGGAGAGCAGTACTTC
CASSLVHGGEQYF
>TRBJ2-5|NA|TRBV12-3/TRBV12-4|NA
TGTGCCAGCAGTGCCGGCGGGGTCCCCTACAATGAGCAGTACTTC
CASSAGGVPYNEQYF
>TRBJ2-7|NA|TRBV7-2|TRBD2
TGTGCCAGCAGCCTGATGGGACTAGCGGATTACGAGCAGTACTTC
CASSLMGLADYEQYF
>TRBJ1-1|NA|TRBV29-1|TRBD1
TGCAGCGTTCGGGACAGTGAGAACACTGAAGCTTTCTTT
CSVRDSENTEAFF
>TRBJ1-2|NA|TRBV11-2|NA
TGTGCCAGCAGCTCAGTCAGACGATCTAACTATGGCTACACCTTC
CASSSVRRSNYGYTF
>TRBJ1-1|NA|TRBV27|NA
TGTGCCAGCAGCCCTTTTGGTGAGGGGCGAAGACGGGGCACTGAAGCTTTCTTT
CASSPFGEGRRRGTEAFF
>TRBJ2-7|NA|TRBV5-6|NA
TGTGCCAGCAGCTTAAGGGTGGGATACGAGCAGTACTTC
CASSLRVGYEQYF
>TRBJ1-1|NA|TRBV9|NA
TGTGCCAGCAGCGTAGGGTGGGGGAACACTGAAGCTTTCTTT
CASSVGWGNTEAFF
>TRBJ1-2|few|TRBV29-1|TRBD1
TGCAGCGCCAAGTTAGACAGGGACTATGGCTACACCTTC
CSAKLDRDYGYTF
>TRBJ2-7|NA|TRBV12-3/TRBV12-4|NA
TGTGCCAGCAGTTCCCGGACAGACCTCGGGCACGAGCAGTACTTC
CASSSRTDLGHEQYF
>TRBJ2-3|few|TRBV20-1|NA
TGCAGTGCTCTAGGACGTTCAGATACGCAGTATTTT
CSALGRSDTQYF
>TRBJ2-7|few|TRBV6-5|NA
TGTGCCAGCAGCTCGCGGGCCCTAGGAGGCGGCGAGCAGTACTTC
CASSSRALGGGEQYF
>TRBJ2-7|few|TRBV27|TRBD1
TGTGCCAGCAGTATGACAGGGATCTACGAGCAGTACTTC
CASSMTGIYEQYF
>TRBJ1-5|few|TRBV25-1|NA
TGTGCCAGCAGTTCAGGGGCCTATCAGCCCCAGCATTTT
CASSSGAYQPQHF
>TRBJ2-5|NA|TRBV6-5|TRBD1
TGTGCCAGCTCAACGGGACAGGGGGTCGGTTGGTCGGAGACCCAGTACTTC
CASSTGQGVGWSETQYF
>TRBJ1-1|few|TRBV29-1|NA
TGCAGCGTTGCGGGGGCAGGCACTGAAGCTTTCTTT
CSVAGAGTEAFF
>TRBJ2-7|NA|TRBV20-1|TRBD2
TGCAGTGCTAGAGATTCCCCTAGCGGGGGCCTCCGCGAGCAGTACTTC
CSARDSPSGGLREQYF
>TRBJ2-1|once|TRBV3-1|NA
TGTGCCAGCAGCCTTCTTTTATGGGCGGGGGAGCAGTTCTTC
CASSLLLWAGEQFF
>TRBJ2-7|NA|TRBV7-9|NA
TGTGCCAGCAGCTTCGGGATAAAGGGGGAGCCAGGGTCCTACGAGCAGTACTTC
CASSFGIKGEPGSYEQYF
>TRBJ2-1|NA|TRBV5-1|NA
TGCGCCAGCATAACACAGTACAATGAGCAGTTCTTC
CASITQYNEQFF
>TRBJ2-1|few|TRBV29-1|TRBD2
TGCAGCGTTGAGCGCGGGGGTTACAATGAGCAGTTCTTC
CSVERGGYNEQFF
>TRBJ2-7|NA|TRBV5-1|NA
TGCGCCAGCAGCTCCTGGACTCAGGGAGTCTACGAGCAGTACTTC
CASSSWTQGVYEQYF
>TRBJ1-2|NA|TRBV5-1|TRBD1
TGCGCCAGCAGCGTGGGACAGGGGGCGGACTATGGCTACACCTTC
CASSVGQGADYGYTF
>TRBJ2-6|few|TRBV4-3|NA
TGCGCCAGCAGCCGCTCCATTGGGAGCATATCTGGGGCCAACGTCCTGACTTTC
CASSRSIGSISGANVLTF
>TRBJ2-7|NA|TRBV4-2|TRBD2
TGTGCCAGCGCCCTGGGACTAGCGGGGGACGAGCAGTACTTC
CASALGLAGDEQYF
>TRBJ1-4|NA|TRBV5-1|TRBD1
TGCGCCAGCAGCTCGACAGGGCTGACTAATGAAAAACTGTTTTTT
CASSSTGLTNEKLFF
>TRBJ1-5|few|TRBV12-3/TRBV12-4|NA
TGTGCCAGCAGTTTAGCAGGGGTTAATGGACCCCAGCATTTT
CASSLAGVNGPQHF
>TRBJ2-7|NA|TRBV28|NA
TGTGCCAGCAGATTTGACAAACCCCTGACCTACGAGCAGTACTTC
CASRFDKPLTYEQYF
>TRBJ1-1|NA|TRBV28|NA
TGTGCCAGCAGTCCCGACCGGGAGTCGAACACTGAAGCTTTCTTT
CASSPDRESNTEAFF
>TRBJ1-2|few|TRBV12-3/TRBV12-4|NA
TGTGCCAGCAGACTCTTAGGGGGGCATGGCTATGGCTACACCTTC
CASRLLGGHGYGYTF
>TRBJ1-2|NA|TRBV7-2|NA
TGTGCCAGCAGCTCACAGGGAACCTATGGCTACACCTTC
CASSSQGTYGYTF
>TRBJ2-1|few|TRBV5-1|TRBD2
TGCGCCAGCAGCTCTGGACTAGCGAACAATGGGCAGTTCTTC
CASSSGLANNGQFF
>TRBJ2-7|NA|TRBV5-8|NA
TGTGCCAGCAGCTTTGAGAGTCATGACAACGAGCAGTACTTC
CASSFESHDNEQYF